Listed below are T cell receptor beta chains from one sample, sequenced in a study of T cell responses to AZD1222 COVID-19 vaccine. The repertoire was sequenced with immunoSEQ multiplex PCR; TCRdb's copy has only in-frame clones and lacks some. The sample consists of about 110,000 clones, roughly 90% of them appearing once. The sample in question was peripheral blood, obtained on day 0 of AZD1222 vaccination. The receptor set was obtained from an adult in good health. CDR3s include the opening cysteine and the closing phenylalanine or tryptophan. The D gene is left open where the match is weak. Some rows have no size entry. The others give once, few or many, or a class for an expanded clone.

d_call,clone_size,v_call,j_call,cdr3_aa,cdr3_nt
-,-,TRBV10-3,TRBJ1-3,CAITRDADSGNTIYF,TGTGCCATCACCAGGGACGCCGACTCTGGAAACACCATATATTTT
-,-,TRBV6-5,TRBJ1-5,CASSYSIRDGQPQHF,TGTGCCAGCAGTTACTCGATCCGGGACGGCCAGCCCCAGCATTTT
-,once,TRBV11-2,TRBJ2-7,CASSLEAGEGYEQYF,TGTGCCAGCAGCTTAGAGGCAGGGGAGGGCTACGAGCAGTACTTC
-,-,TRBV6-5,TRBJ1-5,CASSDRGSGQRPQHF,TGTGCCAGCAGCGACAGAGGGAGCGGTCAGCGACCCCAGCATTTT
-,-,TRBV6-4,TRBJ2-2,CASSDSWAGELFF,TGTGCCAGCAGTGACTCTTGGGCCGGGGAGCTGTTTTTT
TRBD1,-,TRBV19,TRBJ2-5,CASSADRGWQTQYF,TGTGCCAGTAGTGCAGACAGGGGCTGGCAGACCCAGTACTTC
-,few,TRBV5-4,TRBJ1-2,CASSLAGRDGYGYTF,TGTGCCAGCAGCTTGGCCGGCAGGGACGGCTATGGCTACACCTTC
-,-,TRBV7-9,TRBJ2-7,CASSHPGAAAYEQYF,TGTGCCAGCAGCCACCCAGGGGCCGCAGCCTACGAGCAGTACTTC
-,-,TRBV19,TRBJ2-2,CASSIWDTRTGELFF,TGTGCCAGTAGTATTTGGGACACCCGCACCGGGGAGCTGTTTTTT
-,-,TRBV12-3/TRBV12-4,TRBJ1-3,CASSWGSGNTIYF,TGTGCCAGCAGCTGGGGCTCTGGAAACACCATATATTTT
TRBD2,-,TRBV24-1,TRBJ2-3,CATSDRTSGFTDTQYF,TGTGCCACCAGTGACCGGACTAGCGGATTCACAGATACGCAGTATTTT
-,-,TRBV6-5,TRBJ2-4,CASREVAKNIQYF,TGTGCCAGCAGAGAGGTAGCCAAAAACATTCAGTACTTC
TRBD1,-,TRBV12-3/TRBV12-4,TRBJ1-2,CASSTTGAYGYTF,TGTGCCAGCAGTACGACAGGGGCTTATGGCTACACCTTC
-,-,TRBV28,TRBJ2-6,CASTRFGGANVLTF,TGTGCCAGCACCCGGTTTGGAGGGGCCAACGTCCTGACTTTC
-,once,TRBV5-4,TRBJ1-2,CASSPARGGYTF,TGTGCCAGCAGCCCGGCCAGGGGTGGCTACACCTTC
-,-,TRBV2,TRBJ2-7,CASSTGIGIEQYF,TGTGCCAGCAGTACAGGGATCGGGATCGAGCAGTACTTC
-,-,TRBV7-3,TRBJ2-1,CASSLSGGEQFF,TGTGCCAGCAGCTTATCGGGTGGTGAGCAGTTCTTC
TRBD2,-,TRBV5-4,TRBJ2-1,CASSLAGTSGGVNNEQFF,TGTGCCAGCAGCTTGGCCGGGACTAGCGGGGGGGTTAACAATGAGCAGTTCTTC
-,-,TRBV6-5,TRBJ2-2,CASNRVSGELFF,TGTGCCAGTAACAGGGTATCCGGGGAGCTGTTTTTT
-,-,TRBV5-1,TRBJ2-1,CASSSSGPRGNEQFF,TGCGCCAGCAGCTCGTCCGGCCCCAGAGGTAATGAGCAGTTCTTC
TRBD1,-,TRBV29-1,TRBJ2-2,CSGGQRDTGELFF,TGCAGCGGGGGACAGAGGGACACCGGGGAGCTGTTTTTT
-,-,TRBV5-6,TRBJ1-2,CASSLIIGAVYGYTF,TGTGCCAGCAGCTTGATAATCGGGGCGGTCTATGGCTACACCTTC
TRBD2,few,TRBV24-1,TRBJ2-1,CATSDLRAAGVGDEQFF,TGTGCCACCAGTGATTTGCGGGCAGCGGGAGTTGGGGATGAGCAGTTCTTC
-,-,TRBV6-2/TRBV6-3,TRBJ1-1,CASSLGGGTEAFF,TGTGCCAGCAGCCTAGGGGGAGGCACTGAAGCTTTCTTT
-,-,TRBV18,TRBJ2-7,CASSPLAGASYEQYF,TGTGCCAGCTCACCACTCGCAGGGGCCAGCTACGAGCAGTACTTC
-,-,TRBV30,TRBJ2-1,CAWRDRDEYNEQFF,TGTGCCTGGAGGGACCGGGACGAATACAATGAGCAGTTCTTC
TRBD2,once,TRBV27,TRBJ2-1,CASSFVAGFYNEQFF,TGTGCCAGCAGTTTTGTAGCGGGATTCTACAATGAGCAGTTCTTC
-,-,TRBV2,TRBJ1-2,CASNRQGTYGYTF,TGTGCCAGCAATCGGCAGGGGACCTATGGCTACACCTTC
-,-,TRBV7-2,TRBJ1-5,CASSPGLRNQPQHF,TGTGCCAGCAGCCCGGGCCTTCGCAATCAGCCCCAGCATTTT
TRBD1,-,TRBV18,TRBJ1-2,CASSPPVDRGSHGYTF,TGTGCCAGCTCACCACCTGTCGACAGGGGGAGCCATGGCTACACCTTC
-,-,TRBV4-3,TRBJ1-2,CASSQVKGANYGYTF,TGCGCCAGCAGCCAAGTCAAGGGCGCTAACTATGGCTACACCTTC
-,-,TRBV7-6,TRBJ1-6,CASSYGGLGSPLHF,TGTGCCAGCAGCTACGGGGGGTTAGGGTCACCCCTCCACTTT
TRBD1,-,TRBV2,TRBJ1-5,CASSAGDRTNQPQHF,TGTGCCAGCAGTGCAGGGGACAGAACGAATCAGCCCCAGCATTTT
-,-,TRBV7-9,TRBJ1-3,CASSPGQGQANTIYF,TGTGCCAGCAGTCCTGGGCAAGGGCAAGCAAACACCATATATTTT
TRBD2,-,TRBV5-1,TRBJ2-5,CASSPGLAAQETQYF,TGCGCCAGCAGCCCGGGACTAGCGGCCCAAGAGACCCAGTACTTC